This TCR beta chain was captured by sequencing in a study of cytomegalovirus exposure and HLA in healthy donors. Looking at the study overall: The same platform as the roughly 630 first-cohort repertoires was used for the 95 to 150 validation repertoires, a later analysis reported. The study, taken as a whole, reports: In vitro, a few CMV-associated chains proved specific for CMV antigens. A subsequent analysis found that TCR clusters from the first cohort also tended to co-occur in the approximately 130 validation repertoires, with approximately 94% of cluster scores above 0. According to the study, roughly 180 TCR beta chains were cytomegalovirus-associated.

Turning to this clone: Its antigen is undetermined.

The CDR3 is 9 amino acids. CDR1 and CDR2 from the germline V gene are SQVTM and ANQGSEA. Here immunoSEQ multiplex PCR was the method, and the copy in TCRdb shows in-frame clones only, minus some. The sample yields 80,000 or so clones, around 95% seen once. The chain joins TRBV29-1 to TRBJ1-2; D gene unclear. Sample: PBMCs. This receptor was identified in a young woman in good health and CMV-seronegative. The CDR3 nucleotides are TGCAGTGGAGACTATGGCTACACCTTC. Protein: CSGDYGYTF. Together with reference TRBV29-1 and TRBJ1-2, the CDR3 gives the full variable domain: SAVISQKPSRDICQRGTSLTIQCQVDSQVTMMFWYRQQPGQSLTLIATANQGSEATYESGFVIDKFPISRPNLTFSTLTVSNMSPEDSSIYLCSGDYGYTFGSGTRLTVV.